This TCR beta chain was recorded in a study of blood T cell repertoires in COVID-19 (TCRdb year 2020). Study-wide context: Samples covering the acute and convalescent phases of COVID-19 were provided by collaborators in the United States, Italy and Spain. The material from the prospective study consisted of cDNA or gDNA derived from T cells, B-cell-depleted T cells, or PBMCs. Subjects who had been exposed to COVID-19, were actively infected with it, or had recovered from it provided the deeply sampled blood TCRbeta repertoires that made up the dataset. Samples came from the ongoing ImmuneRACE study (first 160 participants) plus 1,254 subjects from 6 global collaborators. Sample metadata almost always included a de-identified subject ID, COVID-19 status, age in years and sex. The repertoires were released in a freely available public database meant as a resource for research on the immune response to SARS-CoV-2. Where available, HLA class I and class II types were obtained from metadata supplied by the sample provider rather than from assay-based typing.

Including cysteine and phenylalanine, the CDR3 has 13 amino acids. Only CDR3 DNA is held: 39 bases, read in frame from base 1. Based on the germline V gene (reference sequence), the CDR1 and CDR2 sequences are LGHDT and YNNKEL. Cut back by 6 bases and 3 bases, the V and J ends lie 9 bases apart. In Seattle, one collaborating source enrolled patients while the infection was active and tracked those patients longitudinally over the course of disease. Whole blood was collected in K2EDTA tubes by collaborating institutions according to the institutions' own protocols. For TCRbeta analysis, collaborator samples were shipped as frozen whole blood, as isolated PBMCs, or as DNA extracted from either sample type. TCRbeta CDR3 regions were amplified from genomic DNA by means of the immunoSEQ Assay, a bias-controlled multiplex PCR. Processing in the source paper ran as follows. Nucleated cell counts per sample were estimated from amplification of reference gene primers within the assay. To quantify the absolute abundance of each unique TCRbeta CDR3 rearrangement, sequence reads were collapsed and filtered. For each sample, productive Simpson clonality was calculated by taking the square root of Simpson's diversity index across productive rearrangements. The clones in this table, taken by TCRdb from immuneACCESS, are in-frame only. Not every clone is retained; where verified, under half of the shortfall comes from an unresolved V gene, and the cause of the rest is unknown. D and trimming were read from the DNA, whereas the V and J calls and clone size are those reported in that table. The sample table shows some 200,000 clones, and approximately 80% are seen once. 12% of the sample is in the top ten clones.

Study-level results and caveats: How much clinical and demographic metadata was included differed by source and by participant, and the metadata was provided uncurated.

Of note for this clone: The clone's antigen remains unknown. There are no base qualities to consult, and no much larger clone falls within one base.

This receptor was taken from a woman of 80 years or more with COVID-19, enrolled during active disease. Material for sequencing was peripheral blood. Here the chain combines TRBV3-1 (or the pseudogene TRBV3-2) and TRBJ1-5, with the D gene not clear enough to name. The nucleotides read TGTGCCAGCAGTAGAGGGATCAATCAGCCCCAGCATTTT. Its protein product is CASSRGINQPQHF.